The 15 T cell receptor beta chains in this list originate from one sample, sequenced in a study of control samples from healthy donors and cancer patients (dated by TCRdb to the early 2020s). The library was obtained by the immunoSEQ multiplex PCR assay. TCRdb took this table from immuneACCESS and kept in-frame rearrangements with V and J called. Such tables lack part of the clones; where checked against another copy, unresolved V genes explain under half of the gap, and the rest is unexplained. The sample includes about 69,000 clones, with around nine tenths observed a single time. The ten largest clones capture under 20% of the sample. Sequences were obtained from PBMCs. The receptors originated from a man in his 60s with lung cancer.

To note about this clone: At one end, the junction sequence differs from germline, possibly due to a read error. The rearrangement joins TRBV3-1 (or the pseudogene TRBV3-2) to TRBJ1-2; D is possibly TRBD1 (5 bases). The CDR3 runs 13 residues. Germline V gene data show CDR1 as LGHDT and CDR2 as YNNKEL (reference sequence). CDR3 nucleotides: TGTGCCAGGAGCCCGGACACTAACTATGGCTACACCTTC. Translating it yields CARSPDTNYGYTF.

This clone was recorded a few times. This chain connects TRBV19 to TRBJ2-1; D gene uncertain. With 9 bases removed from V and 6 bases from J, the gap between germline ends came to 18 bases. CDR3 length: 14 amino acids. CDR1 is LNHDA, CDR2 SQIVND, per germline (reference sequence). CDR3 sequence: CASLAGPLSNEQFF. The CDR3 coding sequence is TGTGCCAGCTTGGCCGGACCCCTCTCCAATGAGCAGTTCTTC.

V usage is TRBV6-5 and J usage is TRBJ2-3; D gene uncertain. Trimming cost V 2 bases and J 2 bases, with 11 bases left between them. CDR3 length: 15 residues. Per germline, CDR1 MNHEY and CDR2 SVGAGI. In DNA form, the CDR3 reads TGTGCCAGCAGTTACCTTGGGTACAACACAGATACGCAGTATTTT. It is translated as CASSYLGYNTDTQYF.

V gene TRBV30 combines with J gene TRBJ1-1; D gene ambiguous. V lost 0 bases and J lost 0, with 17 bases in between. The CDR3 loop spans 17 amino acids. Per the germline V gene, CDR1 is GTSNPN and CDR2 is SVGIG (reference sequence). Here the CDR3 DNA reads TGTGCCTGGAGTGTACAAGGGTCAGGTTCTCTGAACACTGAAGCTTTCTTT. Translation gives CAWSVQGSGSLNTEAFF.

The chain links TRBV7-9 to TRBJ2-1; 7 bases match TRBD2. The V gene's germline CDR1 is SEHNR and CDR2 FQNEAQ (reference sequence). This CDR3 comprises 16 residues. V lost 5 bases, J lost 5 bases, and 12 bases stayed unmatched. CDR3 sequence: CASSRTGEAGDNEQFF. In DNA form, the CDR3 reads TGTGCCAGCAGCCGCACGGGTGAGGCGGGGGACAATGAGCAGTTCTTC. Based on the CDR3 plus reference TRBV7-9 and TRBJ2-1, the full variable domain is DTGVSQNPRHKITKRGQNVTFRCDPISEHNRLYWYRQTLGQGPEFLTYFQNEAQLEKSRLLSDRFSAERPKGSFSTLEIQRTEQGDSAMYLCASSRTGEAGDNEQFFGPGTRLTVL.

This sequence joins TRBV6-6 and TRBJ1-1, with 7 positions matching TRBD1. Germline V gene sequence: CDR1 MNHNY, CDR2 SVGAGI (reference sequence). The CDR3 runs to 12 residues. V shed 7 bases, J shed 11 bases, and the junction held 10 bases outside the gene matches. The CDR3 is CASKVQGGRAFF. CDR3 bases: TGTGCCAGCAAGGTCCAGGGGGGTAGGGCTTTCTTT.

This chain uses TRBV18 with TRBJ2-5; a possible D gene is TRBD2 (6 bases). The CDR3 has 13 amino acids. CDR1 and CDR2 from the germline V gene are KGHSH and LQKENI. The ends were cut back, 4 bases at V and 1 base at J, with 7 bases in the middle. CDR3 sequence (DNA): TGTGCCAGCTCACGGGGGGTCCAAGAGACCCAGTACTTC. It codes for CASSRGVQETQYF. Together with reference TRBV18 and TRBJ2-5, the CDR3 gives the full variable domain: NAGVMQNPRHLVRRRGQEARLRCSPMKGHSHVYWYRQLPEEGLKFMVYLQKENIIDESGMPKERFSAEFPKEGPSILRIQQVVRGDSAAYFCASSRGVQETQYFGPGTRLLVL.

The CDR3 region has the DNA TGTGCCAGCAGTCTCTGGAGCTCCTACGAGCAGTACGTC. This codes for CASSLWSSYEQYV. The J gene is TRBJ2-7, the V gene TRBV6-5, with D hard to call. CDR3 length equals 13 residues. Trimming stripped 5 bases from V and 0 bases from J, with 8 bases between. The germline CDR1 and CDR2 sequences are MNHEY and SVGAGI.

This chain joins TRBV25-1 and TRBJ1-4, with D maybe TRBD1 (6 bases). The germline V gene has CDR1 MGHDK and CDR2 SYGVNS. This CDR3 contains 15 residues. V gave up 2 bases and J gave up 6 bases, with 13 bases separating them. The CDR3 loop reads CASSETGSLDEKLFF. In DNA, the CDR3 is TGTGCCAGCAGTGAAACAGGGTCCTTGGATGAAAAACTGTTTTTT. The variable domain in full, with the rest retrieved from reference TRBV25-1 and TRBJ1-4, is EADIYQTPRYLVIGTGKKITLECSQTMGHDKMYWYQQDPGMELHLIHYSYGVNSTEKGDLSSESTVSRIRTEHFPLTLESARPSHTSQYLCASSETGSLDEKLFFGSGTQLSVL.

This clone was found once. CDR3 DNA: TGTGCCTGGAGTGGGGGAGAGTACACCGGGGAGCTGTTTTTT. Its protein is CAWSGGEYTGELFF. The chain joins TRBV30 to TRBJ2-2; possible D gene TRBD2, 5 bases. The V gene's germline CDR1 is GTSNPN and CDR2 SVGIG (reference sequence). The CDR3 has 14 residues. Deletions cut 1 base from V and 3 bases from J, with 9 bases between.

The chain links TRBV15 to TRBJ2-7; perhaps TRBD2 as D (5 bases). Germline V gene data show CDR1 as LNHNV and CDR2 as YYDKDF (reference sequence). The CDR3 length is 17 residues. V was pared by 0 bases and J by 5 bases, with 20 bases between. CDR3 sequence reads: CATSRDLASEVVNEQYF. The CDR3 DNA follows: TGTGCCACCAGCAGAGATCTGGCCTCGGAGGTAGTCAACGAGCAGTACTTC. The full variable domain, in which reference TRBV15 and TRBJ2-7 provide the parts outside the CDR3, is DAMVIQNPRYQVTQFGKPVTLSCSQTLNHNVMYWYQQKSSQAPKLLFHYYDKDFNNEADTPDNFQSRRPNTSFCFLDIRSPGLGDTAMYLCATSRDLASEVVNEQYFGPGTRLTVT.

The chain combines TRBV9 with TRBJ2-3; D could derive from TRBD1 or TRBD2 (5 bases each). CDR1 is SGDLS, CDR2 YYNGEE, per germline. CDR3 size: 14 residues. V was shortened by 2 bases and J by 0 bases, with 7 bases between the two germline ends. DNA for the CDR3: TGTGCCAGCAGCGTCAGGGAGAGCACAGATACGCAGTATTTT. It is translated as CASSVRESTDTQYF. The whole variable domain, filled in from reference TRBV9 and TRBJ2-3, reads DSGVTQTPKHLITATGQRVTLRCSPRSGDLSVYWYQQSLDQGLQFLIQYYNGEERAKGNILERFSAQQFPDLHSELNLSSLELGDSALYFCASSVRESTDTQYFGPGTRLTVL.

The CDR3 reads CASSFRDSNEKLFF. As DNA, the CDR3 is TGTGCCAGCAGTTTCAGGGACTCTAATGAAAAACTGTTTTTT. The chain is built from TRBV27 and TRBJ1-4; D may be TRBD1 (5 bases). Deletions cut 3 bases from V and 3 bases from J, with 8 bases between. The V gene's germline CDR1 is MNHEY and CDR2 SMNVEV (reference sequence). The CDR3 consists of 14 residues.

The J gene is TRBJ1-1, the V gene TRBV6-5, with 10 bases identical to TRBD1. The length of the CDR3 is 14 residues. Germline-derived CDR1 and CDR2 are MNHEY and SVGAGI. V lost 4 bases to trimming and J lost 9 bases; unmatched junction nucleotides: 8. CDR3: CASSSGQGTGQAFF. CDR3 DNA: TGTGCCAGCAGTTCGGGACAGGGGACTGGACAAGCTTTCTTT.

The rearrangement uses TRBV7-9 and TRBJ2-1, with TRBD2 matching 12 bases. The CDR3 runs to 15 residues. Germline trimming cut 4 bases from V and 4 bases from J; bases unmatched to any gene: 2. The germline V gene encodes CDR1 SEHNR and CDR2 FQNEAQ (reference sequence). The CDR3 loop reads CASSSGTSGYNEQFF. The CDR3 DNA reads as TGTGCCAGCAGCTCCGGGACTAGCGGGTACAATGAGCAGTTCTTC.